The 28 T cell receptor beta chains listed next were all sequenced from one sample in a study of blood T cell repertoires in COVID-19. Method: immunoSEQ multiplex PCR; TCRdb's copy keeps in-frame clones and lacks some. The sample comprises 30,000 to 35,000 clones, roughly 90% of which are singletons, and approximately 7.9% rests with the top ten. What was sequenced was peripheral blood. These receptor sequences come from a man in his 60s with COVID-19, enrolled during active disease.

This chain joins TRBV9 and TRBJ2-3; 7 nucleotides align to TRBD2. The V segment lost 5 bases and the J segment 3 bases; nucleotides outside the gene matches: 12. The CDR3 sequence is 16 residues long. Germline V gene lookup returns CDR1 SGDLS and CDR2 YYNGEE. The CDR3 loop is CASSYRAGSFTDTQYF. The CDR3 nucleotides are TGTGCCAGCAGTTATCGAGCGGGGAGCTTTACAGATACGCAGTATTTT.

This CDR3 is CASSIEGLRAYQPQHF. The CDR3 DNA sequence: TGTGCCAGTAGTATAGAGGGTCTGAGGGCCTATCAGCCCCAGCATTTT. The chain links TRBV19 to TRBJ1-5, with D uncertain. CDR3 size: 16 residues. Per germline, CDR1 LNHDA and CDR2 SQIVND (reference sequence). Between the trimmed V and J ends, which lost 0 bases and 5 bases, there was a span of 14 bases.

V gene TRBV4-3 combines with J gene TRBJ1-6, with 11 bases aligning to TRBD1. From germline, CDR1 is LGHNA and CDR2 YSLEER. The CDR3 sequence is 16 residues long. V lost 0 bases and J lost 9; bases outside the gene matches: 4. The CDR3 nucleotides are TGCGCCAGCAGCCAAGATTTTGGGACAGGGGGTTCACCCCTCCACTTT. It encodes CASSQDFGTGGSPLHF.

There are a few counts of this clone. This rearrangement joins TRBV28 to TRBJ2-2, with a weak D call TRBD1 (6 bases). Germline V gene sequence: CDR1 MDHEN, CDR2 SYDVKM. The CDR3 length is 16 residues. V lost 5 bases, J lost 6 bases, and 19 bases lay in between. The CDR3 protein is CASSPFEGRGPGELFF. The CDR3 region has the DNA TGTGCCAGCAGTCCTTTCGAGGGCAGGGGCCCCGGGGAGCTGTTTTTT.

The chain carries TRBV30 and TRBJ1-5; no firm D call. The CDR3 contains 14 residues. V dropped 2 bases and J dropped 2 bases, with 10 bases sitting between them. Per germline, CDR1 GTSNPN and CDR2 SVGIG (reference sequence). The CDR3 is CAWSSGSGNQPQHF. CDR3 in DNA: TGTGCCTGGAGTAGCGGGTCGGGCAATCAGCCCCAGCATTTT.

V gene TRBV5-1 combines with J gene TRBJ1-4; D is possibly TRBD1 (6 bases). The CDR3 covers 15 residues. CDR1 and CDR2 from the germline V gene are SGHRS and YFSETQ. Trimming stripped 4 bases from V and 4 bases from J, with 14 bases between. Here the CDR3 DNA reads TGCGCCAGCAGCAACCGGACAGACTATAATGAAAAACTGTTTTTT. Protein sequence: CASSNRTDYNEKLFF. Combining the CDR3 with reference TRBV5-1 and TRBJ1-4 gives the whole variable domain KAGVTQTPRYLIKTRGQQVTLSCSPISGHRSVSWYQQTPGQGLQFLFEYFSETQRNKGNFPGRFSGRQFSNSRSEMNVSTLELGDSALYLCASSNRTDYNEKLFFGSGTQLSVL.

This chain joins TRBV4-2 and TRBJ2-1; 12 bases are shared with TRBD2. Trimming took 0 bases from V and 1 from J; bases not matched to a gene: 13. Germline V lookup: CDR1 LGHNA, CDR2 YNFKEQ. CDR3 length: 21 amino acids. The CDR3 DNA is TGTGCCAGCAGCCAAGATCGGGTGGGGCTAGCGGGAGGGGATTCCTACAATGAGCAGTTCTTC. This gives the protein CASSQDRVGLAGGDSYNEQFF.

The rearrangement links TRBV30 to TRBJ2-2; 10 bases agree with TRBD2. V gave up 0 bases and J gave up 2 bases; unmatched junction bases: 3. CDR1 and CDR2 (germline): GTSNPN, SVGIG (reference sequence). The CDR3 consists of 16 residues. In DNA, the CDR3 is TGTGCCTGGAGTGTAGCGGGAGGGATAAACACCGGGGAGCTGTTTTTT. Its protein product is CAWSVAGGINTGELFF.

V gene TRBV29-1 combines with J gene TRBJ2-7; TRBD2 matches at 10 bases. The V segment lost 4 bases and the J segment 2 bases; nucleotides outside the gene matches: 5. This CDR3 spans 14 amino acids. CDR1 is SQVTM, CDR2 ANQGSEA, per germline. Here the CDR3 DNA reads TGCAGCGTTGGCGGGACTAGCGACCCCTACGAGCAGTACTTC. Its protein is CSVGGTSDPYEQYF.

This chain joins TRBV4-1 and TRBJ1-1; D call uncertain. V dropped 4 bases and J dropped 5 bases, with 8 bases sitting between them. This CDR3 region has 12 residues. The V gene's germline CDR1 is MGHRA and CDR2 YSYEKL. CDR3 residues: CASSLDTTEAFF. For the CDR3, the DNA is TGCGCCAGCAGCCTAGACACTACTGAAGCTTTCTTT.

V usage is TRBV5-4 and J usage is TRBJ2-3; a possible D gene is TRBD2 (5 bases). The length of the CDR3 is 15 residues. Trimming removed 2 bases from V and 0 bases from J, with 10 bases in between. CDR1 and CDR2 (germline): SGHNT, YYREEE (reference sequence). DNA of the CDR3: TGTGCCAGCAGCTTTGACTATTATAGCACAGATACGCAGTATTTT. As protein: CASSFDYYSTDTQYF.

The gene calls are TRBV24-1 and TRBJ1-5, with D possibly TRBD1 on 5 matching bases. The V gene's germline CDR1 is KGHDR and CDR2 SFDVKD. The CDR3 length is 16 residues. Trimming pared 4 bases from V and 0 bases from J, leaving 12 bases between. CDR3 DNA: TGTGCCACCAGTGAAGGGACTGCAAGTAGCAATCAGCCCCAGCATTTT. Translating gives CATSEGTASSNQPQHF.

V is TRBV18 and J is TRBJ1-1, with a possible D match to TRBD1 (6 bases). The CDR3 consists of 14 residues. From germline, CDR1 is KGHSH and CDR2 LQKENI. Trimming left V 3 bases short and J 1 base short, with 9 bases between. CDR3 protein: CASSPEGGNTEAFF. The DNA of the CDR3 is TGTGCCAGCTCACCGGAAGGGGGGAACACTGAAGCTTTCTTT. The full variable domain, in which reference TRBV18 and TRBJ1-1 provide the parts outside the CDR3, is NAGVMQNPRHLVRRRGQEARLRCSPMKGHSHVYWYRQLPEEGLKFMVYLQKENIIDESGMPKERFSAEFPKEGPSILRIQQVVRGDSAAYFCASSPEGGNTEAFFGQGTRLTVV.

The chain links TRBV7-2 to TRBJ2-3; maybe TRBD1 (6 bases). Trimming shortened V by 5 bases and J by 6 bases, and 12 bases separated the two germline ends. The CDR3 is 13 amino acids. CDR1 and CDR2 (germline): SGHTA, FQGNSA. The CDR3 protein is CASSLDRIDTQYF. Written as DNA, the CDR3 is TGTGCCAGCAGCCTCGACAGGATCGATACGCAGTATTTT. The full variable domain, its missing parts supplied by reference TRBV7-2 and TRBJ2-3, is GAGVSQSPSNKVTEKGKDVELRCDPISGHTALYWYRQSLGQGLEFLIYFQGNSAPDKSGLPSDRFSAERTGGSVSTLTIQRTQQEDSAVYLCASSLDRIDTQYFGPGTRLTVL.

V usage is TRBV9 and J usage is TRBJ2-1; TRBD1 matches at 7 bases. This CDR3 region has 15 residues. Germline CDR1 SGDLS, CDR2 YYNGEE. Trimming took 2 bases from V and 12 from J; bases not matched to a gene: 14. CDR3 residues: CASSVDPEDRYRQFF. CDR3 DNA sequence: TGTGCCAGCAGCGTGGACCCAGAGGACAGGTACCGGCAGTTCTTC.

The chain carries TRBV4-1 and TRBJ1-4; a possible D gene is TRBD1 (6 bases). Germline CDR1 is MGHRA and CDR2 is YSYEKL. V was cut by 4 bases and J by 7 bases, with 16 bases left in between. This CDR3 is 15 amino acids long. The CDR3, as DNA: TGCGCCAGCAGCCCACCTCAGGGGATGGGTGAAAAACTGTTTTTT. Amino acid sequence: CASSPPQGMGEKLFF.

The chain uses TRBV19 and TRBJ2-1; unclear D gene. The CDR3 has 13 residues. The V gene's germline CDR1 is LNHDA and CDR2 SQIVND (reference sequence). Trimming shortened V by 4 bases and J by 0 bases, and 4 bases separated the two germline ends. The CDR3 sequence: CASSTGSYNEQFF. Written as DNA, the CDR3 is TGTGCCAGTAGTACCGGCTCCTACAATGAGCAGTTCTTC.

This sequence joins TRBV18 and TRBJ1-1; D call uncertain. The length of the CDR3 is 13 residues. Germline V lookup: CDR1 KGHSH, CDR2 LQKENI. Trimming took 0 bases from V and 0 from J, leaving 2 bases between them. The DNA for the CDR3 is TGTGCCAGCTCACCACCCATGAACACTGAAGCTTTCTTT. Protein product: CASSPPMNTEAFF. The entire variable domain, with the rest obtained from reference TRBV18 and TRBJ1-1, is as follows: NAGVMQNPRHLVRRRGQEARLRCSPMKGHSHVYWYRQLPEEGLKFMVYLQKENIIDESGMPKERFSAEFPKEGPSILRIQQVVRGDSAAYFCASSPPMNTEAFFGQGTRLTVV.

The chain employs TRBV5-4 and TRBJ2-7; 14 nucleotides align to TRBD2. The CDR3 totals 16 residues. V shed 4 bases, J shed 0 bases, and the junction held 3 bases outside the gene matches. Germline V lookup: CDR1 SGHNT, CDR2 YYREEE (reference sequence). The CDR3, as DNA: TGTGCCAGCAGCCCCGGGACTAGCGGGAGCTCCTACGAGCAGTACTTC. Its translation is CASSPGTSGSSYEQYF.

The rearrangement links TRBV9 to TRBJ2-3; D is unclear. Trimming removed 3 bases at V and 4 bases at J, with 18 bases between. Germline CDR1 is SGDLS and CDR2 is YYNGEE. The CDR3 spans 16 residues. The CDR3 coding sequence is TGTGCCAGCAGCGCCATGGGCGCAAAATCCCCAGATACGCAGTATTTT. Protein sequence: CASSAMGAKSPDTQYF.

The chain employs TRBV28 and TRBJ2-1; no firm D call. Trimming cost V 5 bases and J 8 bases, with 19 bases left between them. The germline V gene encodes CDR1 MDHEN and CDR2 SYDVKM. There are 15 residues in the CDR3. The CDR3 reads CASSARSERSDEQFF. Written as DNA, the CDR3 is TGTGCCAGCAGTGCCCGGTCGGAGCGCAGCGATGAGCAGTTCTTC.

The chain uses TRBV19 and TRBJ1-2; 8 bases align to TRBD1. The germline V gene has CDR1 LNHDA and CDR2 SQIVND (reference sequence). The junction had 10 bases not matched to a gene; V was cut back by 7 bases and J by 6 bases. The CDR3 extends over 14 amino acids. As DNA, the CDR3 is TGTGCCAGTAAAGTCGGGACAGGCCTACATGGCTACACCTTC. Translated: CASKVGTGLHGYTF.

This chain joins TRBV11-3 and TRBJ2-2, with 8 bases lining up with TRBD2. The CDR3 consists of 15 residues. J was trimmed by 0 bases and V by 11 bases; bases with no gene match: 8. From germline, CDR1 is SGHNT and CDR2 YENEEA. CDR3 DNA: TGTGCCTGCCGGGAGGGGGGAGCGAACACCGGGGAGCTGTTTTTT. Protein sequence: CACREGGANTGELFF.

The chain carries TRBV27 and TRBJ2-3; TRBD1 might be the D (5 bases). The ends were cut back, 5 bases at V and 0 bases at J, with 12 bases in the middle. Germline CDR1 and CDR2: MNHEY and SMNVEV (reference sequence). The CDR3 is 15 amino acids. CDR3 nucleotide sequence: TGTGCCAGCAGTATTGGGGCAGCTAGCACAGATACGCAGTATTTT. Protein: CASSIGAASTDTQYF.

The chain couples TRBV19 to TRBJ2-1, with 10 bases aligning to TRBD2. CDR3 size: 16 residues. The V gene's germline CDR1 is LNHDA and CDR2 SQIVND (reference sequence). Trimming cost V 6 bases and J 2 bases; bases outside gene matches: 7. CDR3 sequence reads: CASRYSGRNPYNEQFF. The CDR3 bases are TGTGCCAGTAGATATAGCGGGAGGAATCCCTACAATGAGCAGTTCTTC.

The table lists this clone with a few counts. The chain uses TRBV4-2 and TRBJ2-2, with D possibly being TRBD1 (6 bases). V was cut by 3 bases and J by 5 bases, with 10 bases left in between. CDR1 and CDR2 (germline): LGHNA, YNFKEQ. The CDR3 totals 14 residues. The CDR3 DNA sequence: TGTGCCAGCAGCCAGATTGGGACAACCGGGGAGCTGTTTTTT. Encoded protein: CASSQIGTTGELFF.

V gene TRBV2 combines with J gene TRBJ1-6; D possibly corresponds to TRBD1 (5 bases). From germline, CDR1 is SNHLY and CDR2 FYNNEI. V dropped 8 bases and J dropped 5 bases, with 16 bases sitting between them. The CDR3 is 15 residues long. The CDR3 coding sequence is TGTGCCAGCCGGATCGGGGGTTGGGATAATTCACCCCTCCACTTT. Its translation is CASRIGGWDNSPLHF.

This sequence joins TRBV19 and TRBJ2-5; 10 bases align to TRBD1. Per germline, CDR1 LNHDA and CDR2 SQIVND (reference sequence). The length of the CDR3 is 13 residues. V shed 6 bases, J shed 4 bases, and the junction held 2 bases outside the gene matches. The CDR3 protein is CASSDRGLETQYF. For the CDR3, the DNA is TGTGCCAGTAGCGACAGGGGGCTAGAGACCCAGTACTTC.